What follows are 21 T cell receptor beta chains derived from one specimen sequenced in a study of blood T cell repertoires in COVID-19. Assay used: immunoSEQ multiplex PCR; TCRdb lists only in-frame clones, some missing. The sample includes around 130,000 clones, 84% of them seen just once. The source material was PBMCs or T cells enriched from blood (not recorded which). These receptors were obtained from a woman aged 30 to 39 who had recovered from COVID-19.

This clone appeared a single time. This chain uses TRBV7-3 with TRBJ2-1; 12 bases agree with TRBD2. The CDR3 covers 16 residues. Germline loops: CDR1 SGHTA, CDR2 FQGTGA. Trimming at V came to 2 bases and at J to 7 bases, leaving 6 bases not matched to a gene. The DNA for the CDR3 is TGTGCCAGCAGCTTAGGACTAGCGGGACTGTTGAATGAGCAGTTCTTC. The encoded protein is CASSLGLAGLLNEQFF.

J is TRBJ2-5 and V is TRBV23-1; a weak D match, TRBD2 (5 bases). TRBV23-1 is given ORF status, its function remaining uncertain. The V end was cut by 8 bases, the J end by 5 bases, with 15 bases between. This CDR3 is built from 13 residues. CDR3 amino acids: CASGSDQRETQYF. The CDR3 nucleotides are TGCGCCAGCGGGTCTGATCAGCGGGAGACCCAGTACTTC.

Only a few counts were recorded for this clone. DNA for the CDR3: TGTGCCAGCAGCTTAAAAGAGGGCCTGAACACTGAAGCTTTCTTT. This translates into CASSLKEGLNTEAFF. The chain recombines TRBV7-2 with TRBJ1-1; D gene unclear. Per germline, CDR1 SGHTA and CDR2 FQGNSA. The CDR3 runs 15 residues. Trimming pared 2 bases from V and 0 bases from J, leaving 10 bases between.

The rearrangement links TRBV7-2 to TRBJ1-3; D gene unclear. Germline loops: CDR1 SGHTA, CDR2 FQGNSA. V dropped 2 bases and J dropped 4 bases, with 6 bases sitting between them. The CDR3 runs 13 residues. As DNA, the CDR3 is TGTGCCAGCAGCTTAAGGGAGGGAAACACCATATATTTT. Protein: CASSLREGNTIYF.

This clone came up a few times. The CDR3, as DNA: TGTGCCAGCAGTTTCGAGACAGGGGTCAGAAGTCAGCCCCAGCATTTT. Its protein product is CASSFETGVRSQPQHF. The chain recombines TRBV28 with TRBJ1-5; 8 bases match TRBD1. V dropped 3 bases and J dropped 6; count of bases not matched to a gene: 10. Germline V gene lookup returns CDR1 MDHEN and CDR2 SYDVKM. This CDR3 spans 16 amino acids.

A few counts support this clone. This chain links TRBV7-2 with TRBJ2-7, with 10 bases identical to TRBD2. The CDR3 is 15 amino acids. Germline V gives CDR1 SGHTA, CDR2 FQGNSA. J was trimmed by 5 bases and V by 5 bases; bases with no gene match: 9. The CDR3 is CASSPSGRRRNEQYF. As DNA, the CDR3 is TGTGCCAGCAGCCCTAGCGGGAGAAGGAGGAACGAGCAGTACTTC. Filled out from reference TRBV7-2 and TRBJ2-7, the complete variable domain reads GAGVSQSPSNKVTEKGKDVELRCDPISGHTALYWYRQSLGQGLEFLIYFQGNSAPDKSGLPSDRFSAERTGGSVSTLTIQRTQQEDSAVYLCASSPSGRRRNEQYFGPGTRLTVT.

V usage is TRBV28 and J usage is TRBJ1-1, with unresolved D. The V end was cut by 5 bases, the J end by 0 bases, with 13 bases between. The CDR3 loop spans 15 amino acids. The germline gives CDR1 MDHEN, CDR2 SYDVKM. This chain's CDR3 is CASSTGSVLNTEAFF. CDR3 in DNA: TGTGCCAGCAGTACCGGTTCGGTATTGAACACTGAAGCTTTCTTT. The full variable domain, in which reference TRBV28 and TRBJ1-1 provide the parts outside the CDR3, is DVKVTQSSRYLVKRTGEKVFLECVQDMDHENMFWYRQDPGLGLRLIYFSYDVKMKEKGDIPEGYSVSREKKERFSLILESASTNQTSMYLCASSTGSVLNTEAFFGQGTRLTVV.

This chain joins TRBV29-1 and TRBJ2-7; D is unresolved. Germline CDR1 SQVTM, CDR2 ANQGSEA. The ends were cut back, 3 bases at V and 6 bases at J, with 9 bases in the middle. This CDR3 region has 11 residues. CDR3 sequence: CSVDRLGEQYF. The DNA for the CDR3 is TGCAGCGTTGATAGACTTGGCGAGCAGTACTTC.

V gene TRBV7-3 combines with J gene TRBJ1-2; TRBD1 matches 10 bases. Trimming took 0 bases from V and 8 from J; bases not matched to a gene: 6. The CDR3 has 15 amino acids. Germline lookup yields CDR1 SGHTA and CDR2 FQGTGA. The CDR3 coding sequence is TGTGCCAGCAGCTTAACCGGGACAGGGGAAGGGGGCTACACCTTC. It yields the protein CASSLTGTGEGGYTF.

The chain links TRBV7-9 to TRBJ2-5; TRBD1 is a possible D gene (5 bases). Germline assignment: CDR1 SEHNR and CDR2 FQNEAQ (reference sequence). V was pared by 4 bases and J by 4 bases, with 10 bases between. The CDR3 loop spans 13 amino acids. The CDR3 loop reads CASSSRVGETQYF. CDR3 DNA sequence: TGTGCCAGCAGCTCCAGGGTTGGAGAGACCCAGTACTTC. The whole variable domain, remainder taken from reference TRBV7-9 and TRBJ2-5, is DTGVSQNPRHKITKRGQNVTFRCDPISEHNRLYWYRQTLGQGPEFLTYFQNEAQLEKSRLLSDRFSAERPKGSFSTLEIQRTEQGDSAMYLCASSSRVGETQYFGPGTRLLVL.

CDR3 region: CATSDSLQGKGYEQYF. DNA for the CDR3: TGTGCCACCAGTGATTCGCTTCAGGGGAAAGGCTACGAGCAGTACTTC. The chain has TRBV24-1 and TRBJ2-7, with D possibly matching TRBD1 (6 bases). The CDR3 has 16 amino acids. Germline V gene lookup returns CDR1 KGHDR and CDR2 SFDVKD. The V end was cut by 2 bases, the J end by 3 bases, with 16 bases between.

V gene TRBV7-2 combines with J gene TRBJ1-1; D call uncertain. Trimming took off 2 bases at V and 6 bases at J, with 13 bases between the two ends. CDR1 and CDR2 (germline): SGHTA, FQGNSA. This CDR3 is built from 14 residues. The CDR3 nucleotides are TGTGCCAGCAGCTTAACGAGGGCAAGGGCTGAAGCTTTCTTT. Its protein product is CASSLTRARAEAFF. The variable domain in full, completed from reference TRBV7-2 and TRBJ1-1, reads GAGVSQSPSNKVTEKGKDVELRCDPISGHTALYWYRQSLGQGLEFLIYFQGNSAPDKSGLPSDRFSAERTGGSVSTLTIQRTQQEDSAVYLCASSLTRARAEAFFGQGTRLTVV.

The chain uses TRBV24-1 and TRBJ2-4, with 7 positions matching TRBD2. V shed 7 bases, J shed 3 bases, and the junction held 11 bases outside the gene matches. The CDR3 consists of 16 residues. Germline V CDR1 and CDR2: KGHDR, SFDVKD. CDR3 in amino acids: CATSPSGTAYKNIQYF. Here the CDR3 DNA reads TGTGCCACCAGCCCCAGCGGGACCGCGTACAAAAACATTCAGTACTTC.

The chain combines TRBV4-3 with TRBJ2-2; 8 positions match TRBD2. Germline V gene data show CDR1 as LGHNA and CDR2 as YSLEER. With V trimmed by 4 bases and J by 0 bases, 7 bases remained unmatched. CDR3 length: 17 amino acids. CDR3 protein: CASSRSGSLANTGELFF. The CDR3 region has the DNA TGCGCCAGCAGCCGGAGCGGGAGTCTTGCGAACACCGGGGAGCTGTTTTTT.

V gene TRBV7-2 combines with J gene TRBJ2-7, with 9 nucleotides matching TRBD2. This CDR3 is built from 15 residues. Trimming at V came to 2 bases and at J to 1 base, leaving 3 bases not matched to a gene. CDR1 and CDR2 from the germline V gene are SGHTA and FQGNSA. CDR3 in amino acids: CASSLLSGRSYEQYF. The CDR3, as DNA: TGTGCCAGCAGCTTATTGAGCGGGAGGTCCTACGAGCAGTACTTC.

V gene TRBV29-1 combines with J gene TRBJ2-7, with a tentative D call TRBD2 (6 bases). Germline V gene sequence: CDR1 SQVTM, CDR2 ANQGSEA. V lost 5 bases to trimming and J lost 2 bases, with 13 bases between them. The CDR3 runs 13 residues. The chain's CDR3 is CSVSGTPTYEQYF. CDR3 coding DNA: TGCAGCGTTTCCGGGACTCCTACCTACGAGCAGTACTTC.

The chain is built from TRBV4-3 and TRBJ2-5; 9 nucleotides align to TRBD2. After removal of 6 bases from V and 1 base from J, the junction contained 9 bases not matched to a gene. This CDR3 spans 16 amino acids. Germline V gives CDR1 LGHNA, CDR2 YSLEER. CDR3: CASSLTGTSSQETQYF. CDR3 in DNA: TGCGCCAGCAGTCTTACCGGGACTAGCAGCCAAGAGACCCAGTACTTC.

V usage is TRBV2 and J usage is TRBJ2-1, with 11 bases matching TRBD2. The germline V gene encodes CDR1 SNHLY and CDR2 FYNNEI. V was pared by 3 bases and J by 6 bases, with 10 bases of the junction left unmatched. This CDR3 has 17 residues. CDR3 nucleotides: TGTGCCAGCAGTGAGAGGGCGAACCTAGCGGGAGGCAATGAGCAGTTCTTC. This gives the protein CASSERANLAGGNEQFF.

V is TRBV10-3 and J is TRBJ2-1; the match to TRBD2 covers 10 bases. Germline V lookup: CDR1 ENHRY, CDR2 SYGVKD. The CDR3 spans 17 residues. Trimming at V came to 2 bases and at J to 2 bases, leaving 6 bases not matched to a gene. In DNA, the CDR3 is TGTGCCATCAGTGAGAATAGGGGACTAGCGCCCTACAATGAGCAGTTCTTC. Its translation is CAISENRGLAPYNEQFF.

CDR3 region: CAISDVTGGRNEQYF. The CDR3 region has the DNA TGTGCCATCAGTGACGTGACAGGGGGCAGGAACGAGCAGTACTTC. V usage is TRBV10-3 and J usage is TRBJ2-7; 10 nucleotides align to TRBD1. The V gene end was trimmed by 3 bases and the J gene end by 5 bases; junction bases not matched to a gene: 7. There are 15 residues in the CDR3. Germline V gene sequence: CDR1 ENHRY, CDR2 SYGVKD.

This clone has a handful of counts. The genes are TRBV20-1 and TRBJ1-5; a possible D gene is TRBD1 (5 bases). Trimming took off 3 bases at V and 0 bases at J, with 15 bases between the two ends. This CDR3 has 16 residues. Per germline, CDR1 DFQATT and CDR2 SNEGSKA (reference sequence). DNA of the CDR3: TGCAGTGCTAGTGCCTCAGGGTCGGGTAGCAATCAGCCCCAGCATTTT. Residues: CSASASGSGSNQPQHF.